The 11 T cell receptor beta chains reported below all come from one sample, sequenced in a study of T-cell memory formation after mild COVID-19. TCRdb re-called the 5' RACE reads through MiXCR, storing one row per CDR3 protein. This table has 470,000 or so distinct CDR3 sequences, about 18% appearing once. The specimen sequenced was PBMCs or a T cell subset sorted from them (not recorded which). The receptors stem from an adult woman who had mild COVID-19 (a few samples of this study predate the infection). Cell type and time point are not known.

The chain uses TRBV29-1 and TRBJ1-2; no clear D. The CDR3 consists of 12 residues. Trimming removed 4 bases at V and 8 bases at J, with 14 bases between. Germline CDR1 reads SQVTM; CDR2 reads ANQGSEA. The CDR3 region has the DNA TGCAGCGTTGTAGACGGTTCGCACGGCTACACCTTC. Amino acid sequence: CSVVDGSHGYTF.

The CDR3 sequence is CASSYSRGQETQYF. The CDR3 region has the DNA TGTGCCAGCAGTTACTCGAGAGGCCAAGAGACCCAGTACTTC. The V gene is TRBV6-5, the J gene TRBJ2-5, with no clear D. The V gene's germline CDR1 is MNHEY and CDR2 SVGAGI. The CDR3 length is 14 residues. V was shortened by 0 bases and J by 1 base, with 6 bases between the two germline ends.

This clonotype has just a few counts. The chain joins TRBV30 to TRBJ2-1; maybe TRBD1 (5 bases). Germline CDR1 reads GTSNPN; CDR2 reads SVGIG (reference sequence). Trimming took 0 bases from V and 6 from J, leaving 9 bases between them. The CDR3 sequence is 13 residues long. CDR3 bases: TGTGCCTGGAGTGTACCAGGGCTCAATGAGCAGTTCTTC. Its translation: CAWSVPGLNEQFF.

V usage is TRBV24-1 and J usage is TRBJ1-1; TRBD1 might be the D (5 bases). CDR1 and CDR2 (germline): KGHDR, SFDVKD. V lost 2 bases to trimming and J lost 6 bases, with 15 bases between them. This CDR3 has 15 amino acids. DNA for the CDR3: TGTGCCACCAGTGATTCACAGACAGTTAGCGCTGAAGCTTTCTTT. This sequence encodes CATSDSQTVSAEAFF.

This clonotype was detected a few times. The chain joins TRBV5-1 to TRBJ2-7; no clear D. Trimming took off 0 bases at V and 4 bases at J, with 8 bases between the two ends. The CDR3 consists of 13 residues. CDR1 is SGHRS, CDR2 YFSETQ, per germline. CDR3 protein: CASSLEDRYEQYF. CDR3 sequence (DNA): TGCGCCAGCAGCTTGGAGGATAGGTACGAGCAGTACTTC. Together with reference TRBV5-1 and TRBJ2-7, the CDR3 gives the full variable domain: KAGVTQTPRYLIKTRGQQVTLSCSPISGHRSVSWYQQTPGQGLQFLFEYFSETQRNKGNFPGRFSGRQFSNSRSEMNVSTLELGDSALYLCASSLEDRYEQYFGPGTRLTVT.

This clonotype was picked up a small number of times. The chain uses TRBV12-3 or TRBV12-4 and TRBJ1-1, with D maybe TRBD1 (6 bases). CDR3 length: 13 residues. V was cut by 7 bases and J by 4 bases, with 13 bases left in between. Written as DNA, the CDR3 is TGTGCCAGCACAATTGGACAGTCCACTGAAGCTTTCTTT. This sequence encodes CASTIGQSTEAFF.

This rearrangement joins TRBV4-1 to TRBJ1-6; possible D gene TRBD1, 6 bases. The ends were cut back, 1 base at V and 7 bases at J, with 8 bases in the middle. The germline CDR1 and CDR2 sequences are MGHRA and YSYEKL. This CDR3 is built from 14 residues. The CDR3 region is CASSQAQGNSPLHF. For the CDR3, the DNA is TGCGCCAGCAGCCAAGCGCAGGGGAATTCACCCCTCCACTTT.

This clonotype appeared many times. The chain employs TRBV7-2 and TRBJ2-3, with 7 bases aligning to TRBD2. This CDR3 contains 16 residues. Trimming cost V 1 base and J 5 bases; bases outside gene matches: 9. Germline V gene data show CDR1 as SGHTA and CDR2 as FQGNSA. CDR3: CASSLGTSALGDTQYF. In nucleotides, the CDR3 is TGTGCCAGCAGCTTAGGAACTAGCGCTTTAGGAGATACGCAGTATTTT.

The chain links TRBV12-3 or TRBV12-4 to TRBJ2-1; 7 bases line up with TRBD1. V shed 7 bases, J shed 4 bases, and the junction held 7 bases outside the gene matches. The CDR3 extends over 14 amino acids. The CDR3 loop reads CASTNRDRYNEQFF. Here the CDR3 DNA reads TGTGCCAGCACCAACCGGGACAGATACAATGAGCAGTTCTTC.

This clonotype showed up just a few times. V is TRBV29-1 and J is TRBJ1-1, with D uncertain. In germline, CDR1 is SQVTM, CDR2 ANQGSEA. CDR3 length: 13 amino acids. The V gene lost 5 bases and the J gene lost 5 bases, with 15 bases spanning the gap. The CDR3 is CSVFGPGSTEAFF. The CDR3 region has the DNA TGCAGCGTTTTTGGCCCCGGCAGTACTGAAGCTTTCTTT.

This rearrangement joins TRBV5-1 to TRBJ1-1, with D possibly TRBD1 on 5 matching bases. Germline values: CDR1 SGHRS, CDR2 YFSETQ. The CDR3 consists of 14 residues. Deletions cut 3 bases from V and 5 bases from J, with 14 bases between. The CDR3 coding sequence is TGCGCCAGCAGCTACTACGACAGCAAAACTGAAGCTTTCTTT. It specifies CASSYYDSKTEAFF.